The next 15 T cell receptor beta chains were all read from a single sample in a study of shared clonotypes between healthy human individuals. Sequenced by immunoSEQ multiplex PCR; TCRdb stores in-frame clones only, minus some. The top ten hold 0.5% to 0.6% of the sample, which has about 1.1 million clones, approximately 80% seen once. Sequencing was done on a sample of memory CD4+ T cells from PBMCs. Subset described: CD45RA-negative fraction. These receptors came from a man aged 18-30 years in good health. Some clones in this sample may be carry-over from other donors' samples.

This rearrangement joins TRBV10-3 to TRBJ2-3; 13 bases are shared with TRBD2. CDR3 length equals 17 residues. From germline, CDR1 is ENHRY and CDR2 SYGVKD. The trim removed 6 bases at V and 4 bases at J, leaving 10 bases unmatched. This CDR3 is CAIRPGLAGDIADTQYF. As DNA, the CDR3 is TGTGCCATCAGACCCGGACTAGCGGGAGACATTGCAGATACGCAGTATTTT.

This clone came up once. The chain joins TRBV5-4 to TRBJ2-1; D uncertain. There are 16 residues in the CDR3. Trimming pared 4 bases from V and 1 base from J, leaving 15 bases between. CDR1 is SGHNT, CDR2 YYREEE, per germline (reference sequence). The CDR3 region has the DNA TGTGCCAGCAGCCGGCGGACCCTGGGATCCTACAATGAGCAGTTCTTC. Its protein product is CASSRRTLGSYNEQFF.

The CDR3 loop is CASSLGRAGNTIYF. In DNA, the CDR3 is TGCGCCAGCAGCTTGGGCAGGGCTGGAAACACCATATATTTT. V is TRBV5-1 and J is TRBJ1-3, with D possibly matching TRBD1 (5 bases). CDR3 length equals 14 residues. V was cut by 0 bases and J by 2 bases, with 6 bases left in between. Per the germline V gene, CDR1 is SGHRS and CDR2 is YFSETQ.

This clone was detected only a few times. V is TRBV5-4 and J is TRBJ2-3, with 13 bases matching TRBD2. In germline, CDR1 is SGHNT, CDR2 YYREEE (reference sequence). The CDR3 loop spans 16 amino acids. V dropped 0 bases and J dropped 4; count of bases not matched to a gene: 2. This CDR3 reads CASSLGTSGSADTQYF. The CDR3 DNA follows: TGTGCCAGCAGCTTGGGGACTAGCGGGAGTGCAGATACGCAGTATTTT.

This clone was recorded many times. The chain recombines TRBV6-6 with TRBJ2-3, with unresolved D. Per the germline V gene, CDR1 is MNHNY and CDR2 is SVGAGI (reference sequence). V was trimmed by 4 bases and J by 6 bases, leaving 14 bases between them. The CDR3 has 14 amino acids. The CDR3 sequence is CASSLVALPDTQYF. The CDR3 nucleotides are TGTGCCAGCAGTTTGGTAGCTCTCCCCGATACGCAGTATTTT.

The gene calls are TRBV29-1 and TRBJ2-2, with D unclear. V lost 3 bases, J lost 6 bases, and 8 bases lay in between. Germline V lookup: CDR1 SQVTM, CDR2 ANQGSEA. The CDR3 contains 12 residues. The CDR3 protein is CSVERGPGELFF. In DNA, the CDR3 is TGCAGCGTTGAGAGAGGTCCCGGGGAGCTGTTTTTT.

V usage is TRBV19 and J usage is TRBJ2-5, with a weak D call TRBD2 (5 bases). Germline loops: CDR1 LNHDA, CDR2 SQIVND (reference sequence). This CDR3 comprises 14 residues. V lost 5 bases and J 3 bases, leaving 13 bases between the germline ends. CDR3 region: CASSPRREEETQYF. CDR3 bases: TGTGCCAGTAGTCCAAGACGGGAAGAAGAGACCCAGTACTTC. The variable domain in full, with the rest retrieved from reference TRBV19 and TRBJ2-5, is DGGITQSPKYLFRKEGQNVTLSCEQNLNHDAMYWYRQDPGQGLRLIYYSQIVNDFQKGDIAEGYSVSREKKESFPLTVTSAQKNPTAFYLCASSPRREEETQYFGPGTRLLVL.

The chain combines TRBV25-1 with TRBJ1-4, with TRBD1 identical over 10 bases. This CDR3 is built from 15 residues. CDR1 MGHDK and CDR2 SYGVNS come from the germline V gene. The V and J ends lost 4 bases and 7 bases, in that order; junction bases with no gene match: 6. The CDR3 DNA sequence: TGTGCCAGCAGTGTCGACCGGGACAGGGGTGAAAAACTGTTTTTT. As protein: CASSVDRDRGEKLFF.

This chain links TRBV5-4 with TRBJ2-5; D might be TRBD2 (6 bases). The CDR3 loop spans 14 amino acids. Between the trimmed V and J ends, which lost 2 bases and 5 bases, there was a span of 13 bases. The germline V gene has CDR1 SGHNT and CDR2 YYREEE (reference sequence). CDR3 DNA: TGTGCCAGCAGCTTCTCGGGAGTGGCGGAGACCCAGTACTTC. Amino acid sequence: CASSFSGVAETQYF.

This chain links TRBV18 with TRBJ1-1; no firm D call. The CDR3 totals 12 residues. V shed 6 bases and J shed 8 bases, with 13 bases lying between them. Per the germline V gene, CDR1 is KGHSH and CDR2 is LQKENI. CDR3 region: CASSPRRVEAFF. The CDR3 DNA sequence: TGTGCCAGCTCCCCCAGGCGGGTGGAAGCTTTCTTT. Full variable domain (missing parts from reference TRBV18 and TRBJ1-1): NAGVMQNPRHLVRRRGQEARLRCSPMKGHSHVYWYRQLPEEGLKFMVYLQKENIIDESGMPKERFSAEFPKEGPSILRIQQVVRGDSAAYFCASSPRRVEAFFGQGTRLTVV.

This sequence joins TRBV7-6 and TRBJ2-5; D is unclear. The CDR3 runs to 11 residues. Germline V gene lookup returns CDR1 SGHVS and CDR2 FNYEAQ. Trimming cost V 6 bases and J 5 bases, with 7 bases left between them. DNA of the CDR3: TGTGCCAGCAGAGCCGGGGAGACCCAGTACTTC. Amino acid sequence: CASRAGETQYF.

The V and J genes are TRBV7-9 and TRBJ2-1; D remains ambiguous. This CDR3 comprises 15 residues. V was trimmed by 4 bases and J by 0 bases, leaving 10 bases between them. Germline values: CDR1 SEHNR, CDR2 FQNEAQ (reference sequence). The chain's CDR3 is CASSSFASSYNEQFF. CDR3 DNA: TGTGCCAGCAGCTCCTTCGCGAGCTCCTACAATGAGCAGTTCTTC.

The sample holds many counts of this clone. V gene TRBV10-3 combines with J gene TRBJ2-3; perhaps TRBD2 as D (6 bases). V was cut by 6 bases and J by 2 bases, with 9 bases left in between. The CDR3 sequence is 13 residues long. CDR1 ENHRY and CDR2 SYGVKD come from the germline V gene. CDR3 in amino acids: CAIRRDSTDTQYF. The CDR3 nucleotides are TGTGCCATCAGGCGGGATTCCACAGATACGCAGTATTTT.

To note about this clone: Relative to the germline gene, one junction end is altered; a read error may explain this. V and J are TRBV5-5 and TRBJ2-7; 10 bases align to TRBD2. This CDR3 is built from 16 residues. CDR1 is SGHKS, CDR2 YYEKEE, per germline (reference sequence). The CDR3 region has the DNA TGTGCCAGCAGTTTGGCGTCTAGCGGGAGAATCGTCGAGCAGTACTTC. Protein product: CASSLASSGRIVEQYF.

V and J are TRBV28 and TRBJ2-7; TRBD2 matches 10 bases. The germline CDR1 and CDR2 sequences are MDHEN and SYDVKM. CDR3 size: 16 residues. The V and J ends lost 3 bases and 5 bases, in that order; junction bases with no gene match: 10. The CDR3 sequence: CASSLIPSGRSHEQYF. Here the CDR3 DNA reads TGTGCCAGCAGTTTGATCCCTAGCGGGAGATCCCACGAGCAGTACTTC.